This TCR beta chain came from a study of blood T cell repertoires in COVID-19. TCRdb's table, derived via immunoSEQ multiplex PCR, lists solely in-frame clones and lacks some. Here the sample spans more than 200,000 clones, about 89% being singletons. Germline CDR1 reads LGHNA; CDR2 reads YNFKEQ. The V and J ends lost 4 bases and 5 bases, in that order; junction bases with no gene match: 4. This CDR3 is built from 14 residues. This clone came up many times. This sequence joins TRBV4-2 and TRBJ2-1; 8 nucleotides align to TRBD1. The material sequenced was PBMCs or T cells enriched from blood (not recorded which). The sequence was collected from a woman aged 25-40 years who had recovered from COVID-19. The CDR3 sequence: CASSRDRSNNEQFF. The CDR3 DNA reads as TGTGCCAGCAGCCGGGACAGGTCGAACAATGAGCAGTTCTTC.